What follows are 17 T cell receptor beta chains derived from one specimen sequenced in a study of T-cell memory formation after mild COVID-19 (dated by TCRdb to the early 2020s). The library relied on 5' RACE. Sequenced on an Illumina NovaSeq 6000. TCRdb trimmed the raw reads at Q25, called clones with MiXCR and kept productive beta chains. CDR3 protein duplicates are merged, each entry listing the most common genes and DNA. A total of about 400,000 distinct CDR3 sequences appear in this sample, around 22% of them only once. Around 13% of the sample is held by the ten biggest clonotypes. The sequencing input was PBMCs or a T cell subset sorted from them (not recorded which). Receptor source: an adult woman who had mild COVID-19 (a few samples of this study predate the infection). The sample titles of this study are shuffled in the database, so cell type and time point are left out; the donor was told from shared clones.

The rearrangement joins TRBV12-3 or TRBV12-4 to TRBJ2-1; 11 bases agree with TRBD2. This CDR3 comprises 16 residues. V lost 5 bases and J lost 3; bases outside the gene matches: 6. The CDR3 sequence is CASSRISGRVYNEQFF. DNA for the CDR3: TGTGCCAGCAGTCGTATTAGCGGGAGGGTCTACAATGAGCAGTTCTTC.

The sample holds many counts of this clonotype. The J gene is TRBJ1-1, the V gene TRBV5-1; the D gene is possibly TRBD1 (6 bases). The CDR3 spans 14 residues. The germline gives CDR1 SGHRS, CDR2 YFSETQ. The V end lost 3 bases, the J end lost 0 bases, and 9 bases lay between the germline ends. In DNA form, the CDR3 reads TGCGCCAGCAGCTCCAGGGGCCTGAACACTGAAGCTTTCTTT. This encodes CASSSRGLNTEAFF.

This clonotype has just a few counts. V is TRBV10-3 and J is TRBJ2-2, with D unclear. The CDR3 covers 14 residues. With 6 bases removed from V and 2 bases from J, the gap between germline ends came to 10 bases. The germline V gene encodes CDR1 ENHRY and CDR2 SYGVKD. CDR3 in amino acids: CAIRDSLNTGELFF. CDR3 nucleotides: TGTGCCATCAGGGATTCCCTTAACACCGGGGAGCTGTTTTTT.

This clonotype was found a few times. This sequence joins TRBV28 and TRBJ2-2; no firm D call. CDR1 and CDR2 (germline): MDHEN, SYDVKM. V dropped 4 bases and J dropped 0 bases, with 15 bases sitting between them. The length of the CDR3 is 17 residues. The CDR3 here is CASSYVDGSPNTGELFF. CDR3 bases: TGTGCCAGCAGTTACGTGGACGGATCACCGAACACCGGGGAGCTGTTTTTT.

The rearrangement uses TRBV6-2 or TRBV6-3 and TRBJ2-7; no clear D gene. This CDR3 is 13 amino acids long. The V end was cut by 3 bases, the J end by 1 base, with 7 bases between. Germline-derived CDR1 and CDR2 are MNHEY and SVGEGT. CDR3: CASSYSRSYEQYF. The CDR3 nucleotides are TGTGCCAGCAGTTATAGTAGATCCTACGAGCAGTACTTC.

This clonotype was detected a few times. CDR3 nucleotide sequence: TGCGCCAGCAGCCATGGCGGAGGGGGGTACGAGCAGTACTTC. It encodes CASSHGGGGYEQYF. The chain is built from TRBV5-1 and TRBJ2-7, with D perhaps being TRBD1 or TRBD2 (6 bases each). V was trimmed by 4 bases and J by 4 bases, leaving 15 bases between them. This CDR3 comprises 14 residues. From germline, CDR1 is SGHRS and CDR2 YFSETQ. Filled out from reference TRBV5-1 and TRBJ2-7, the complete variable domain reads KAGVTQTPRYLIKTRGQQVTLSCSPISGHRSVSWYQQTPGQGLQFLFEYFSETQRNKGNFPGRFSGRQFSNSRSEMNVSTLELGDSALYLCASSHGGGGYEQYFGPGTRLTVT.

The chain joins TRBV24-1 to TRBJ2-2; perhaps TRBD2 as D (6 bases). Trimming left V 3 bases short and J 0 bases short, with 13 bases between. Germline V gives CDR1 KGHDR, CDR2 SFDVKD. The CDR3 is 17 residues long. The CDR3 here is CATSDELAMANTGELFF. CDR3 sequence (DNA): TGTGCCACCAGTGATGAACTAGCTATGGCGAACACCGGGGAGCTGTTTTTT.

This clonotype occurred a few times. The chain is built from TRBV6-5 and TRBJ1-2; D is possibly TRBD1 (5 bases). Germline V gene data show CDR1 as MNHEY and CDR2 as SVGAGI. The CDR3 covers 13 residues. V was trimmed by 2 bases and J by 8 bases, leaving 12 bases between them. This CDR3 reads CASSYRQGRGYTF. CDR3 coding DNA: TGTGCCAGCAGTTACAGGCAGGGTCGAGGCTACACCTTC.

CDR3 sequence reads: CASSLRDRGAFF. The CDR3 nucleotides read TGTGCCAGCAGTCTCCGGGACAGGGGCGCTTTCTTT. The V and J genes are TRBV12-3 or TRBV12-4 and TRBJ1-1; 10 nucleotides match TRBD1. Trimming removed 5 bases from V and 11 bases from J; junction bases left unmatched: 5. The CDR3 consists of 12 residues.

CDR3 region: CATSRDFTGELFF. CDR3 DNA sequence: TGTGCCACCAGCAGAGACTTCACCGGGGAGCTGTTTTTT. J is TRBJ2-2 and V is TRBV15; D remains unclear. The CDR3 has 13 amino acids. CDR1 LNHNV and CDR2 YYDKDF come from the germline V gene (reference sequence). The V gene lost 0 bases and the J gene lost 4 bases, with 3 bases spanning the gap.

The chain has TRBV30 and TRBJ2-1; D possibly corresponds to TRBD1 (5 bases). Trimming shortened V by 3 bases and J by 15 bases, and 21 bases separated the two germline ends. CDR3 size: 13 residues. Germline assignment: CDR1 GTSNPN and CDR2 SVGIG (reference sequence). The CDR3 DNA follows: TGTGCCTGGAGCGTAAGACAGTACAATCTGGGGTTCTTC. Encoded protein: CAWSVRQYNLGFF. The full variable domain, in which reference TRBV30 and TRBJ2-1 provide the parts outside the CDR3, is SQTIHQWPATLVQPVGSPLSLECTVEGTSNPNLYWYRQAAGRGLQLLFYSVGIGQISSEVPQNLSASRPQDRQFILSSKKLLLSDSGFYLCAWSVRQYNLGFFGPGTRLTVL.

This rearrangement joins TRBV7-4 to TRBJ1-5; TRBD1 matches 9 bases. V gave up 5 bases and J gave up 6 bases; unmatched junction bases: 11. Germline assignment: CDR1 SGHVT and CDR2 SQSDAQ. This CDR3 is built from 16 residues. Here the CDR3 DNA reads TGTGCCAGCAGCCCGCGGGACAGGGTTGAACGTCAGCCCCAGCATTTT. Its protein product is CASSPRDRVERQPQHF.

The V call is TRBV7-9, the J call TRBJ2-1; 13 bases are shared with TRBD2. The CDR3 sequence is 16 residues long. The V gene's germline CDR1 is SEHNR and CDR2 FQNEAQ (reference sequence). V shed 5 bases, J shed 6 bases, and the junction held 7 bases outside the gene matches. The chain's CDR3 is CASSPRTSGSFNEQFF. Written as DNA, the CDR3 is TGTGCCAGCAGCCCTCGGACTAGCGGGAGCTTCAATGAGCAGTTCTTC. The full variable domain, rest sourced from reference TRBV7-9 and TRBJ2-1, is DTGVSQNPRHKITKRGQNVTFRCDPISEHNRLYWYRQTLGQGPEFLTYFQNEAQLEKSRLLSDRFSAERPKGSFSTLEIQRTEQGDSAMYLCASSPRTSGSFNEQFFGPGTRLTVL.

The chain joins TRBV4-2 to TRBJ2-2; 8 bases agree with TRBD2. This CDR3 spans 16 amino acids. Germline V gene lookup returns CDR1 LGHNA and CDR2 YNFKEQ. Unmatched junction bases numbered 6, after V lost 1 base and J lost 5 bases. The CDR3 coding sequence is TGTGCCAGCAGCCAAGGGAGCGGGGGTGCAACCGGGGAGCTGTTTTTT. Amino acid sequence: CASSQGSGGATGELFF.

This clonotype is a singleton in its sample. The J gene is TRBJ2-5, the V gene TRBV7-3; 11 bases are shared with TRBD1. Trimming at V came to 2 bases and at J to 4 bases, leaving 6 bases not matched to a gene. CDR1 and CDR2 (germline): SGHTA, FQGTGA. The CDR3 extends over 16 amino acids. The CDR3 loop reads CASSLGQGAFGETQYF. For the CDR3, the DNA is TGTGCCAGCAGCTTAGGACAGGGGGCATTTGGAGAGACCCAGTACTTC. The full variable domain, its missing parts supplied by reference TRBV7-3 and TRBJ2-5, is GAGVSQTPSNKVTEKGKYVELRCDPISGHTALYWYRQSLGQGPEFLIYFQGTGAADDSGLPNDRFFAVRPEGSVSTLKIQRTERGDSAVYLCASSLGQGAFGETQYFGPGTRLLVL.

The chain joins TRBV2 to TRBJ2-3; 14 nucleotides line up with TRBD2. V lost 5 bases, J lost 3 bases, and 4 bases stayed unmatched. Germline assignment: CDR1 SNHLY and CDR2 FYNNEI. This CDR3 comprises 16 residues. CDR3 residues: CASSTGTSGGTDTQYF. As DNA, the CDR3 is TGTGCCAGCAGTACCGGGACTAGCGGGGGAACAGATACGCAGTATTTT.

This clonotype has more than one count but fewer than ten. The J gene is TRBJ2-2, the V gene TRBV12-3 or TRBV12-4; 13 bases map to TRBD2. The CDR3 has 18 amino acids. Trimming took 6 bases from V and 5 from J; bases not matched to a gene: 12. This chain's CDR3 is CASSRLAGGRMWTGELFF. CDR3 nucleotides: TGTGCCAGCAGCCGACTAGCGGGGGGTAGAATGTGGACCGGGGAGCTGTTTTTT.